This TCR beta chain was profiled in a study of blood T cells in healthy people across ages. Study-wide results and limits: Among T cells, TCR beta diversity per million cells dropped roughly linearly as age rose. Greater diversity and more naive CD4+ cells were seen in long-lived donors than in aged donors.

Trimming stripped 4 bases from V and 4 bases from J, with 9 bases between. CDR3 length: 13 residues. Germline values: CDR1 LGHDT, CDR2 YNNKEL (reference sequence). To note about this clonotype: Its target is not known.

Isolated PBMCs totaled at least 7 million in each sample. Combining a sample-barcoded 5' primer with a J-beta primer mix, a second PCR ran for roughly 6 to 11 cycles. MiXCR, run by TCRdb on the 5' RACE reads, gives a single entry per CDR3 protein. The sample lists approximately 730,000 distinct CDR3 sequences, roughly two fifths occurring once. This rearrangement joins TRBV3-1 to TRBJ2-3; no firm D call. Input material: blood. The receptor comes from a woman aged 55-69 years in good health. CDR3 sequence (DNA): TGTGCCAGCAGCCTGGTAGACCCAGATACGCAGTATTTT. As protein: CASSLVDPDTQYF.